A selection of T cell receptor beta chains follows, all from one sample in a study of CD8 T cells in ankylosing spondylitis. TCRdb itself ran the 5' RACE reads through MiXCR, one entry per CDR3 protein. This table holds under 300,000 distinct CDR3 sequences, about 11% found once. The sequencing input was blood, either unsorted or a sorted T cell fraction (not recorded which). The receptors come from a male donor with ankylosing spondylitis or in good health (not recorded which). Both conserved end residues are part of each CDR3. D genes are given only for firm matches. Rows may omit the clone size; those that give it use once, few, many or a size class.

>many|.|TRBV14|TRBJ1-1|14
TGTGCCAGCAGCCAAGATTTCACAGGGACTGAAGCTTTCTTT
CASSQDFTGTEAFF
>few|.|TRBV20-1|TRBJ2-4|14
TGCAGTGCTAACGGCGCGGGAGCCAAAAACATTCAGTACTTC
CSANGAGAKNIQYF
>.|TRBD1|TRBV14|TRBJ1-2|16
TGTGCCAGCAGCCGTCTCGACAGGGAATCTCGCTATGGCTACACCTTC
CASSRLDRESRYGYTF
>many|.|TRBV20-1|TRBJ2-7|15
TGCAGTGCTAGTGTTGCAGGGGTCACTCGTGGCGAGCAGTACTTC
CSASVAGVTRGEQYF
>many|TRBD1|TRBV12-3/TRBV12-4|TRBJ2-5|15
TGTGCCAGCAGACCGGGACAGGGGTACCAAGAGACCCAGTACTTC
CASRPGQGYQETQYF
>.|.|TRBV5-1|TRBJ2-7|15
TGCGCCAGCAGCGGTACCGGGACAAGGGTCCACGAGCAGTACTTC
CASSGTGTRVHEQYF
>many|TRBD2|TRBV27|TRBJ2-2|16
TGTGCCAGCACCCTAACGAGCGGGAGGATCCCTGGGGAGCTGTTTTTT
CASTLTSGRIPGELFF
>many|.|TRBV12-3/TRBV12-4|TRBJ2-1|18
TGTGCCAGCAGTTTAGTTGTTGGGGTCGACAGGCCCTACAATGAGCAGTTCTTC
CASSLVVGVDRPYNEQFF
>many|.|TRBV10-3|TRBJ2-7|15
TGTGCCATCATGGGTGGGCCCCAATCGGCCCTCGAGCAGTACTTC
CAIMGGPQSALEQYF
>.|TRBD1|TRBV20-1|TRBJ2-7|16
TGCAGTGCACTCCGTTTCGGACAGGAGGCCTCCTACGAGCAGTACTTC
CSALRFGQEASYEQYF
>many|.|TRBV6-1|TRBJ2-1|15
TGTGCCAGCAGCGAAAGGAAAAGCTCCTACAATGAGCAGTTCTTC
CASSERKSSYNEQFF
>many|TRBD2|TRBV5-1|TRBJ2-3|16
TGCGCCAGCAGCTTGGAGCGGGGGGGCCGCACAGATACGCAGTATTTT
CASSLERGGRTDTQYF
>many|.|TRBV11-2|TRBJ2-3|12
TGTGCCAGCAGCTTAGCCGGGGCCCTGCTGTATTTT
CASSLAGALLYF
>many|.|TRBV15|TRBJ1-1|14
TGTGCCACCAGCAGAGAGGCCATGAACACTGAAGCTTTCTTT
CATSREAMNTEAFF
>few|.|TRBV3-1|TRBJ2-3|15
TGTGCCAGCAGCCAAGGGGCTCTAGGCACAGATACGCAGTATTTT
CASSQGALGTDTQYF
>.|.|TRBV15|TRBJ2-2|15
TGTGCCACCAGCGCAGACACCTCTAGGACCGGGGAGCTGTTTTTT
CATSADTSRTGELFF
>many|.|TRBV5-1|TRBJ2-1|17
TGCGCCAGCAGCTTGGCAGGACTACGACAGGGTAAGGATGAGCAGTTCTTC
CASSLAGLRQGKDEQFF
>many|.|TRBV20-1|TRBJ1-1|11
TGCAGTGCTATAAGTAGGACTGAAGCTTTCTTT
CSAISRTEAFF
>many|TRBD1|TRBV12-3/TRBV12-4|TRBJ1-4|18
TGTGCCAGCACCCTTGACAGGGGGCGGACTTATTCCAATGAAAAACTGTTTTTT
CASTLDRGRTYSNEKLFF
>many|TRBD2|TRBV20-1|TRBJ2-5|15
TGCAGTGCTAGTCGAGCGGGGGGGATCTTTGAGACCCAGTACTTC
CSASRAGGIFETQYF
>few|.|TRBV4-1|TRBJ1-4|16
TGCGCCAGCAGCCACGAACAGGGAGCAACTAATGAAAAACTGTTTTTT
CASSHEQGATNEKLFF
>many|.|TRBV4-2|TRBJ2-3|16
TGTGCCAGCAGCCAAGGGCAGGGATCAAGGTCAGATACGCAGTATTTT
CASSQGQGSRSDTQYF
>.|TRBD2|TRBV7-9|TRBJ2-1|16
TGTGCCAGCAGCAAGGGACTAGCGGGACAATACAATGAGCAGTTCTTC
CASSKGLAGQYNEQFF
>many|.|TRBV12-3/TRBV12-4|TRBJ2-7|12
TGTGCCAGCAGTTTAGGGTCCTACGAGCAGTACTTC
CASSLGSYEQYF
>many|TRBD1|TRBV4-1|TRBJ1-1|17
TGCGCCAGCAGCCAGAGGGGGACAGCGAGACAGAACACTGAAGCTTTCTTT
CASSQRGTARQNTEAFF
>.|TRBD1|TRBV7-9|TRBJ1-2|17
TGTGCCAGCAGCCCCCTGGGACAGCGACTATCCTACTATGGCTACACCTTC
CASSPLGQRLSYYGYTF
>many|.|TRBV18|TRBJ2-7|14
TGTGCCAGCTCAGCGGCTGCTGGTTGGAACGAGCAGTACTTC
CASSAAAGWNEQYF
>many|.|TRBV7-9|TRBJ2-7|13
TGTGCCAGCAGCTCTACTACGGTGGGCGAGCAGTACTTC
CASSSTTVGEQYF
>.|.|TRBV11-2|TRBJ2-1|12
TGTGCCAGCAGCTTAGAGGTGGGGGGGCAGTTCTTC
CASSLEVGGQFF
>many|.|TRBV20-1|TRBJ1-5|14
TGCAGTGCTAGTGTGGGGCTCGACAATCAGCCCCAGCATTTT
CSASVGLDNQPQHF
>many|.|TRBV7-2|TRBJ1-4|15
TGTGCCAGCACCCCTACGACAGCCGGAAGGGAAAAACTGTTTTTT
CASTPTTAGREKLFF
>many|.|TRBV24-1|TRBJ1-1|8
TGTGCCAGGCCCGAAGCTTTCTTT
CARPEAFF
>few|.|TRBV19|TRBJ1-1|13
TGTGCCAGTAGCCAGGGGTTTCGGACTGAAGCTTTCTTT
CASSQGFRTEAFF